One and the same sample provided the 28 T cell receptor beta chains below, sequenced in a study of blood T cells in healthy people across ages. A second PCR of roughly 7 to 11 cycles used a sample-barcoded 5' primer and a J-beta primer mix. TCRdb processed the 5' RACE reads anew with MiXCR; each CDR3 protein has one entry. The table includes roughly 1.6 million distinct CDR3 sequences, almost 35% detected once. The sequencing input was blood. The receptors were gathered from a woman aged 25-40 years in good health.

In regard to this clonotype: One end of the junction does not line up with germline, which may come from a read error. The gene calls are TRBV5-5 and TRBJ1-3; 7 positions match TRBD1. Germline V gene data show CDR1 as SGHKS and CDR2 as YYEKEE (reference sequence). The CDR3 contains 14 residues. The CDR3 bases are TGTGCCCGCAGCCAACCGGACAGGCCCTCCACCATATATTTT. Translating gives CARSQPDRPSTIYF.

The sample holds a few counts of this clonotype. This chain joins TRBV5-1 and TRBJ1-2; 7 positions agree with TRBD1. The CDR3 is 15 residues long. Germline-derived CDR1 and CDR2 are SGHRS and YFSETQ. The V and J ends lost 3 bases and 3 bases, in that order; junction bases with no gene match: 8. DNA of the CDR3: TGCGCCAGCAGCTGGACAGGTGGGGCGGACTATGGCTACACCTTC. Its protein product is CASSWTGGADYGYTF.

The rearrangement links TRBV20-1 to TRBJ2-3; perhaps TRBD1 as D (6 bases). Germline-derived CDR1 and CDR2 are DFQATT and SNEGSKA (reference sequence). V lost 2 bases, J lost 1 base, and 10 bases lay in between. There are 14 residues in the CDR3. CDR3 in amino acids: CSARSGARTDTQYF. The DNA of the CDR3 is TGCAGTGCTAGATCAGGGGCCCGCACAGATACGCAGTATTTT.

This sequence joins TRBV7-8 and TRBJ2-5, with TRBD2 matching over 12 bases. This CDR3 spans 16 amino acids. Losses at the gene ends were 5 bases for V and 1 base for J; bases not matched to a gene: 5. Looked up from germline, CDR1 is SGHVS and CDR2 is FQNEAQ. The CDR3 spells CASSEASGGAQETQYF. The CDR3 DNA sequence: TGTGCCAGCAGCGAAGCTAGCGGGGGGGCCCAAGAGACCCAGTACTTC.

V usage is TRBV12-3 or TRBV12-4 and J usage is TRBJ2-3; possibly TRBD2 for D (6 bases). Trimming left V 2 bases short and J 4 bases short, with 13 bases between. CDR3 length: 15 residues. The CDR3 sequence is CASSLQGLSADTQYF. CDR3 coding DNA: TGTGCCAGCAGTTTACAGGGACTTAGCGCAGATACGCAGTATTTT.

The chain has TRBV27 and TRBJ2-2; D is undetermined. V was trimmed by 5 bases and J by 6 bases, leaving 13 bases between them. This CDR3 contains 14 residues. CDR1 and CDR2 (germline): MNHEY, SMNVEV (reference sequence). CDR3 nucleotide sequence: TGTGCCAGCAGTCTAGACTCGTTCGCCGGGGAGCTGTTTTTT. As protein: CASSLDSFAGELFF.

V is TRBV6-1 and J is TRBJ1-2; 7 bases line up with TRBD1. CDR1 is MNHNS, CDR2 SASEGT, per germline. The length of the CDR3 is 15 residues. The ends lost 4 bases at V and 1 base at J; junction bases unmatched: 6. The CDR3 sequence is CASSVKGDSNYGYTF. The CDR3, as DNA: TGTGCCAGCAGTGTCAAAGGGGACAGTAACTATGGCTACACCTTC.

In its sample, this clonotype was seen a few times. The chain links TRBV7-9 to TRBJ2-7, with D perhaps assigned TRBD1 or TRBD2 (5 bases each). Germline CDR1 and CDR2: SEHNR and FQNEAQ (reference sequence). V was clipped by 5 bases and J by 6 bases, with 17 bases between them. The CDR3 has 14 amino acids. The CDR3 region has the DNA TGTGCCAGCAGCCCCGGGACGGCTATTCTCGAGCAGTACTTC. This translates into CASSPGTAILEQYF. Variable domain in full (rest from reference TRBV7-9 and TRBJ2-7): DTGVSQNPRHKITKRGQNVTFRCDPISEHNRLYWYRQTLGQGPEFLTYFQNEAQLEKSRLLSDRFSAERPKGSFSTLEIQRTEQGDSAMYLCASSPGTAILEQYFGPGTRLTVT.

This clonotype was seen more than once but under ten times. The rearrangement joins TRBV7-3 to TRBJ2-5, with D perhaps given as TRBD1 or TRBD2 (5 bases each). CDR1 is SGHTA and CDR2 is FQGTGA in the germline V gene. The CDR3 is made up of 15 amino acids. Between the trimmed V and J ends, which lost 5 bases and 5 bases, there was a span of 18 bases. The CDR3 nucleotides read TGTGCCAGCAGCCTCCTTGGGGGTAGGAGGGAGACCCAGTACTTC. It is translated as CASSLLGGRRETQYF. Together with reference TRBV7-3 and TRBJ2-5, the CDR3 gives the full variable domain: GAGVSQTPSNKVTEKGKYVELRCDPISGHTALYWYRQSLGQGPEFLIYFQGTGAADDSGLPNDRFFAVRPEGSVSTLKIQRTERGDSAVYLCASSLLGGRRETQYFGPGTRLLVL.

This sequence joins TRBV7-2 and TRBJ1-2; D perhaps matches TRBD1 (5 bases). Germline V gene sequence: CDR1 SGHTA, CDR2 FQGNSA. V shed 2 bases and J shed 4 bases, with 8 bases lying between them. CDR3 length equals 13 residues. The CDR3 sequence is CASSLRGFYGYTF. The CDR3 nucleotides are TGTGCCAGCAGCTTACGGGGGTTCTATGGCTACACCTTC.

CDR3 sequence reads: CASQGVEGSNYGYTF. CDR3 nucleotides: TGTGCCAGCCAAGGGGTAGAGGGATCTAACTATGGCTACACCTTC. The gene calls are TRBV2 and TRBJ1-2, with D possibly matching TRBD1 (5 bases). The ends were cut back, 8 bases at V and 0 bases at J, with 16 bases in the middle. The CDR3 covers 15 residues. Germline CDR1 is SNHLY and CDR2 is FYNNEI.

This clonotype turned up a few times. This chain connects TRBV5-1 to TRBJ2-1; 12 nucleotides align to TRBD1. The V and J ends lost 4 bases and 8 bases, in that order; junction bases with no gene match: 7. The germline CDR1 and CDR2 sequences are SGHRS and YFSETQ. The CDR3 is 15 amino acids. CDR3 sequence (DNA): TGCGCCAGCAGCGACCGGGACAGGGGGCTGGATGAGCAGTTCTTC. The encoded protein is CASSDRDRGLDEQFF.

This clonotype has only one observation. This chain uses TRBV7-9 with TRBJ1-2; the match to TRBD1 covers 7 bases. There are 13 residues in the CDR3. Trimming at V came to 7 bases and at J to 4 bases, leaving 6 bases not matched to a gene. The V gene's germline CDR1 is SEHNR and CDR2 FQNEAQ (reference sequence). This CDR3 is CASTPGGPYGYTF. CDR3 nucleotide sequence: TGTGCCAGCACCCCAGGGGGTCCCTATGGCTACACCTTC.

This clonotype was detected only a few times. The chain has TRBV7-8 and TRBJ2-7; TRBD2 matches 14 bases. With V trimmed by 5 bases and J by 4 bases, 13 bases remained unmatched. The germline gives CDR1 SGHVS, CDR2 FQNEAQ. CDR3 length: 18 amino acids. The DNA of the CDR3 is TGTGCCAGCAGCCTCCGACTAGCGGGGGGGCTAATTTGGTACGAGCAGTACTTC. The encoded protein is CASSLRLAGGLIWYEQYF.

This clonotype was found many times. The chain recombines TRBV7-3 with TRBJ2-4, with 7 bases lining up with TRBD1. Germline CDR1 SGHTA, CDR2 FQGTGA. With V trimmed by 0 bases and J by 9 bases, 5 bases remained unmatched. The CDR3 contains 14 residues. The CDR3 sequence: CASSLTGAGGIQYF. The CDR3 bases are TGTGCCAGCAGCTTAACGGGCGCAGGGGGCATTCAGTACTTC. Filled out from reference TRBV7-3 and TRBJ2-4, the complete variable domain reads GAGVSQTPSNKVTEKGKYVELRCDPISGHTALYWYRQSLGQGPEFLIYFQGTGAADDSGLPNDRFFAVRPEGSVSTLKIQRTERGDSAVYLCASSLTGAGGIQYFGAGTRLSVL.

The rearrangement uses TRBV7-6 and TRBJ1-5, with 7 nucleotides matching TRBD1. Germline V CDR1 and CDR2: SGHVS, FNYEAQ. This CDR3 is 15 amino acids long. Trimming removed 2 bases from V and 5 bases from J; junction bases left unmatched: 6. CDR3 nucleotide sequence: TGTGCCAGCAGCTTATATGGGCAGGGGGATCAGCCCCAGCATTTT. It yields the protein CASSLYGQGDQPQHF.

At least ten counts were recorded for this clonotype. The CDR3, as DNA: TGTGCCAGCAGCTTAAAGGGGGCCTCCTACAATGAGCAGTTCTTC. This sequence encodes CASSLKGASYNEQFF. This chain uses TRBV7-3 with TRBJ2-1; 7 bases align to TRBD1. J gave up 0 bases and V 1 base, and 0 bases lay outside the gene matches. This CDR3 is built from 15 residues. Germline V gene lookup returns CDR1 SGHTA and CDR2 FQGTGA. Together with reference TRBV7-3 and TRBJ2-1, the CDR3 gives the full variable domain: GAGVSQTPSNKVTEKGKYVELRCDPISGHTALYWYRQSLGQGPEFLIYFQGTGAADDSGLPNDRFFAVRPEGSVSTLKIQRTERGDSAVYLCASSLKGASYNEQFFGPGTRLTVL.

The chain joins TRBV5-1 to TRBJ2-2; a weak D match, TRBD2 (7 bases). Trimming pared 2 bases from V and 0 bases from J, leaving 11 bases between. Germline assignment: CDR1 SGHRS and CDR2 YFSETQ. CDR3 size: 16 residues. CDR3 sequence: CASSFTGGANTGELFF. The CDR3 nucleotides are TGCGCCAGCAGCTTTACGGGGGGCGCGAACACCGGGGAGCTGTTTTTT.

The rearrangement joins TRBV7-9 to TRBJ2-2; D is undetermined. CDR1 is SEHNR and CDR2 is FQNEAQ in the germline V gene (reference sequence). V was cut by 5 bases and J by 0 bases, with 13 bases left in between. CDR3 length: 16 amino acids. The CDR3: CASSPLVDANTGELFF. CDR3 in DNA: TGTGCCAGCAGCCCCTTGGTGGATGCGAACACCGGGGAGCTGTTTTTT. Filled out from reference TRBV7-9 and TRBJ2-2, the complete variable domain reads DTGVSQNPRHKITKRGQNVTFRCDPISEHNRLYWYRQTLGQGPEFLTYFQNEAQLEKSRLLSDRFSAERPKGSFSTLEIQRTEQGDSAMYLCASSPLVDANTGELFFGEGSRLTVL.

This clonotype was detected only a few times. The rearrangement links TRBV2 to TRBJ2-3, with TRBD2 identical over 7 bases. The CDR3 consists of 14 residues. V lost 7 bases to trimming and J lost 2 bases; unmatched junction nucleotides: 6. CDR1 SNHLY and CDR2 FYNNEI come from the germline V gene. This chain's CDR3 is CASNLAGDTDTQYF. The CDR3 DNA is TGTGCCAGCAATTTGGCGGGGGACACAGATACGCAGTATTTT.

This clonotype turned up a few times. The gene calls are TRBV6-5 and TRBJ1-2; D remains ambiguous. CDR3 length equals 13 residues. V was shortened by 2 bases and J by 3 bases, with 7 bases between the two germline ends. Germline V gene data show CDR1 as MNHEY and CDR2 as SVGAGI. The CDR3 DNA reads as TGTGCCAGCAGTTACAGGACGTACTATGGCTACACCTTC. Translated, it gives CASSYRTYYGYTF.

This clonotype was counted at least ten times. This chain links TRBV24-1 with TRBJ2-2, with TRBD1 matching 12 bases. The CDR3 is 16 residues long. From germline, CDR1 is KGHDR and CDR2 SFDVKD. With V trimmed by 2 bases and J by 6 bases, 3 bases remained unmatched. DNA for the CDR3: TGTGCCACCAGTGATTCGGGACAGGGGGCATCCGGGGAGCTGTTTTTT. Protein product: CATSDSGQGASGELFF.

This chain connects TRBV7-2 to TRBJ1-2, with TRBD1 as a possible D gene (5 bases). With 6 bases removed from V and 7 bases from J, the gap between germline ends came to 15 bases. In germline, CDR1 is SGHTA, CDR2 FQGNSA. This CDR3 is 13 amino acids long. The CDR3 coding sequence is TGTGCCAGCAGTCTGGAGGGAGGGACTGGCTACACCTTC. It translates to CASSLEGGTGYTF.

V and J are TRBV4-1 and TRBJ1-5; D is ambiguous. The CDR3 loop spans 14 amino acids. Germline assignment: CDR1 MGHRA and CDR2 YSYEKL. V lost 0 bases and J lost 9, with 12 bases in between. The CDR3 here is CASSQEGREPPQHF. The DNA for the CDR3 is TGCGCCAGCAGCCAAGAGGGAAGGGAGCCGCCCCAGCATTTT.

The chain employs TRBV12-3 or TRBV12-4 and TRBJ2-2, with a tentative D call TRBD1 (6 bases). CDR3 size: 15 residues. The V and J ends lost 1 base and 7 bases respectively, with 13 bases between them. CDR3 bases: TGTGCCAGCAGTTTAGGGACAGTTGGGAGCGGGGAGCTGTTTTTT. Translation: CASSLGTVGSGELFF.

The sample holds a few counts of this clonotype. The chain employs TRBV9 and TRBJ2-1; maybe TRBD1 (7 bases). The CDR3 consists of 15 residues. Trimming took off 4 bases at V and 5 bases at J, with 16 bases between the two ends. Germline V gene lookup returns CDR1 SGDLS and CDR2 YYNGEE. CDR3 protein: CASSPGGGPHNEQFF. The CDR3 nucleotides read TGTGCCAGCAGCCCCGGAGGGGGCCCGCACAATGAGCAGTTCTTC.

Concerning this clonotype itself: A junction end diverges from the germline sequence, so it may reflect a read error. This chain connects TRBV9 to TRBJ2-5; D may be TRBD1 or TRBD2 (5 bases each). The CDR3 consists of 14 residues. Germline CDR1 reads SGDLS; CDR2 reads YYNGEE. The CDR3 nucleotides read TGCGCCAGCAGCACTCTGCTAGACCGGGGCGAGCGGTACTTC. Protein product: CASSTLLDRGERYF.

The chain carries TRBV9 and TRBJ1-4; weak D call: TRBD1 (6 bases). Germline V gene data show CDR1 as SGDLS and CDR2 as YYNGEE. The CDR3 length is 15 residues. The V end lost 0 bases, the J end lost 5 bases, and 11 bases lay between the germline ends. The CDR3: CASSVEGTGNEKLFF. The CDR3 nucleotides read TGTGCCAGCAGCGTAGAGGGTACAGGGAATGAAAAACTGTTTTTT.